The TCR beta chain under discussion was sequenced for a study of T cells in Graves' hyperthyroidism and ophthalmopathy. Notes on the study in general: Most thyroid clonotypes expanded above 0.001 were also detected in blood.

With regard to this clonotype: Its antigen is not identified.

TCR beta CDR3 sequences were amplified from RNA transcripts. HTBI primers were the set used in a first-round RT-PCR of the TCR CDR3. TCRdb reprocessed the multiplex PCR reads via MiXCR and lists one record per CDR3 protein. Of 610,000 or so distinct CDR3 sequences listed, about half were seen once; the top ten hold about 8.3%. Disease duration under 2 months; hyperthyroidism patients were aged 18 to 65. A patient was excluded if there was uncontrolled infection, other autoimmune disease, pregnancy or lactation. V lost 3 bases, J lost 8 bases, and 11 bases lay in between. The CDR3 runs 13 residues. Per the germline V gene, CDR1 is SGHTA and CDR2 is FQGTGA.

J is TRBJ2-1 and V is TRBV7-3; no clear D. The sequenced material came from peripheral blood or thyroid tissue (not recorded which). The TCR originated in a woman under 30 with Graves' hyperthyroidism. In DNA form, the CDR3 reads TGTGCCAGCAGCTTCCAGCGTCAGGATGAGCAGTTCTTC. It codes for CASSFQRQDEQFF.